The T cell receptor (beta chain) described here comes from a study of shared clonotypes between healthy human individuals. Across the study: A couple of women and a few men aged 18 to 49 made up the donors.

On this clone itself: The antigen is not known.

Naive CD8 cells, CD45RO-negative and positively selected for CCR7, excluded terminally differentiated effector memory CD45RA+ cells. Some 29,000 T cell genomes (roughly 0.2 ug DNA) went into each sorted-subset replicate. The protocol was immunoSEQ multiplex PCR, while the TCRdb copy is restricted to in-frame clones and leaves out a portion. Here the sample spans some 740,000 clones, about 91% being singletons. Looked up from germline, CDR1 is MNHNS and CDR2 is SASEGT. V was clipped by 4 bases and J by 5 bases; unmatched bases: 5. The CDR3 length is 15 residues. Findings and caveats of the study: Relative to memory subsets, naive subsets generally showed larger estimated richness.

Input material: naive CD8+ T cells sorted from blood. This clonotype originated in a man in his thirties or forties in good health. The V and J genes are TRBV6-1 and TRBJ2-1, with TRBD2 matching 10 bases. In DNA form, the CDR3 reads TGTGCCAGCAGTGTTATAGCGGGAGGTCACAATGAGCAGTTCTTC. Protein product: CASSVIAGGHNEQFF.